Below, 27 T cell receptor beta chains from the same sample are listed, as sequenced in a study of Ad26.COV2.S vaccination and SARS-CoV-2 variants. Sequencing was performed with immunoSEQ multiplex PCR; in TCRdb, only in-frame clones are kept and a portion is missing. Here the sample spans about 280,000 clones, around 87% being singletons. The treatment was: 15 to 20 received Ad26.COV2.S at low or high dose, single or two shots; about 5 received placebo; per-sample allocation not given. The samples date from day 63 after the first vaccine or placebo injection. The starting material was peripheral blood, obtained in a trial of Ad26.COV2.S vaccine versus placebo. The origin of the receptors is a person between 18 and 59 years old who received the Ad26.COV2.S COVID-19 vaccine or a placebo.

CDR3 in DNA: TGTGCCAGTAGTCGGGAGGCGCCAGGGGGCCGAGATACGCAGTATTTT. It translates to CASSREAPGGRDTQYF. The chain uses TRBV19 and TRBJ2-3; tentative D call: TRBD1 (8 bases). Germline V gives CDR1 LNHDA, CDR2 SQIVND (reference sequence). CDR3 length equals 16 residues. The ends were cut back, 5 bases at V and 5 bases at J, with 20 bases in the middle.

This chain links TRBV9 with TRBJ2-5, with D perhaps being TRBD1 or TRBD2 (5 bases each). The CDR3 extends over 15 amino acids. Germline CDR1 and CDR2: SGDLS and YYNGEE. V was cut by 2 bases and J by 0 bases, with 11 bases left in between. The CDR3 region is CASSVLGEHQETQYF. Written as DNA, the CDR3 is TGTGCCAGCAGCGTTCTGGGGGAACACCAAGAGACCCAGTACTTC.

V gene TRBV2 combines with J gene TRBJ1-3, with D perhaps TRBD1 (6 bases). The CDR3 is made up of 14 amino acids. Germline V gene data show CDR1 as SNHLY and CDR2 as FYNNEI. Between the trimmed V and J ends, which lost 2 bases and 3 bases, there was a span of 8 bases. CDR3 bases: TGTGCCAGCAGTGAATCCAGGGGTGGAAACACCATATATTTT. It yields the protein CASSESRGGNTIYF.

This clone showed up just a few times. The chain couples TRBV10-3 to TRBJ1-2; perhaps TRBD1 as D (5 bases). V lost 6 bases to trimming and J lost 4 bases, with 9 bases between them. The CDR3 runs 12 residues. Per the germline V gene, CDR1 is ENHRY and CDR2 is SYGVKD. This CDR3 reads CAISLDSYGYTF. CDR3 bases: TGTGCCATCAGCCTAGACAGCTATGGCTACACCTTC.

The chain has TRBV3-1 (or the pseudogene TRBV3-2) and TRBJ2-7; D is possibly TRBD2 (6 bases). The V gene's germline CDR1 is LGHDT and CDR2 YNNKEL (reference sequence). The CDR3 length is 18 residues. The V gene lost 0 bases and the J gene lost 1 base, with 19 bases spanning the gap. The CDR3 bases are TGTGCCAGCAGCCAAGAATATTCTTTGCGGGGCCCGTCCTACGAGCAGTACTTC. Translating gives CASSQEYSLRGPSYEQYF.

This chain links TRBV5-1 with TRBJ2-5; D unclear. CDR3 length: 18 amino acids. From germline, CDR1 is SGHRS and CDR2 YFSETQ. Trimming stripped 0 bases from V and 4 bases from J, with 22 bases between. The CDR3 coding sequence is TGCGCCAGCAGCTTGGTGGGGAACCAGGCTTCGGGCGGAGAGACCCAGTACTTC. Protein: CASSLVGNQASGGETQYF.

In this sample, this clone turned up a few times. This chain's CDR3 is CASSEANYYGYTF. The CDR3 DNA sequence: TGTGCCAGCAGTGAAGCGAATTACTATGGCTACACCTTC. The chain has TRBV6-1 and TRBJ1-2; D uncertain. CDR3 length: 13 residues. Looked up from germline, CDR1 is MNHNS and CDR2 is SASEGT. Trimming took off 0 bases at V and 3 bases at J, with 5 bases between the two ends.

The chain joins TRBV7-6 to TRBJ2-7; D perhaps matches TRBD2 (5 bases). V was trimmed by 5 bases and J by 7 bases, leaving 18 bases between them. This CDR3 has 14 residues. Germline lookup yields CDR1 SGHVS and CDR2 FNYEAQ. The CDR3 DNA is TGTGCCAGCAGCAACCTATTAGAACCGGGGGAGCAGTACTTC. Translation gives CASSNLLEPGEQYF.

The chain combines TRBV18 with TRBJ2-7; perhaps D is TRBD1 or TRBD2 (6 bases each). Looked up from germline, CDR1 is KGHSH and CDR2 is LQKENI. CDR3 length: 16 residues. V was pared by 4 bases and J by 0 bases, with 16 bases between. As DNA, the CDR3 is TGTGCCAGCTCACGAACGGTGGGGGGCAGCTCCTACGAGCAGTACTTC. Translation gives CASSRTVGGSSYEQYF.

Remarks on this clone: The sample has other DNA sequences that encode this CDR3 too. The rearrangement links TRBV18 to TRBJ2-7, with 10 bases fitting TRBD1. CDR1 and CDR2 from the germline V gene are KGHSH and LQKENI. V lost 1 base and J lost 4; bases outside the gene matches: 1. The length of the CDR3 is 14 residues. CDR3 DNA sequence: TGTGCCAGCTCACCACAGGGACAGGGGTACGAGCAGTACTTC. Translation gives CASSPQGQGYEQYF.

V and J are TRBV7-2 and TRBJ2-3; TRBD1 might be the D (6 bases). Trimming shortened V by 5 bases and J by 1 base, and 13 bases separated the two germline ends. This CDR3 comprises 15 residues. Per germline, CDR1 SGHTA and CDR2 FQGNSA. The CDR3 sequence: CASSPMTGGTDTQYF. The CDR3 bases are TGTGCCAGCAGCCCCATGACAGGAGGCACAGATACGCAGTATTTT. The variable domain in full, completed from reference TRBV7-2 and TRBJ2-3, reads GAGVSQSPSNKVTEKGKDVELRCDPISGHTALYWYRQSLGQGLEFLIYFQGNSAPDKSGLPSDRFSAERTGGSVSTLTIQRTQQEDSAVYLCASSPMTGGTDTQYFGPGTRLTVL.

The V and J genes are TRBV2 and TRBJ1-1; 11 bases match TRBD1. The germline CDR1 and CDR2 sequences are SNHLY and FYNNEI. The CDR3 contains 15 residues. V was clipped by 3 bases and J by 11 bases; unmatched bases: 11. The chain's CDR3 is CASSEPWGTGGSAFF. In DNA form, the CDR3 reads TGTGCCAGCAGTGAGCCTTGGGGGACAGGGGGGTCTGCTTTCTTT.

J is TRBJ1-2 and V is TRBV7-9; 8 bases align to TRBD1. Germline trimming cut 5 bases from V and 2 bases from J; bases unmatched to any gene: 7. CDR1 and CDR2 from the germline V gene are SEHNR and FQNEAQ (reference sequence). The CDR3 is made up of 15 amino acids. The CDR3 DNA is TGTGCCAGCAGCACCGCGACAGGGGTCAACTATGGCTACACCTTC. Protein: CASSTATGVNYGYTF.

J is TRBJ1-1 and V is TRBV12-3 or TRBV12-4; weak D call: TRBD1 (5 bases). Deletions cut 7 bases from V and 3 bases from J, with 12 bases between. There are 13 residues in the CDR3. For the CDR3, the DNA is TGTGCCAGCACCTGGGGGGTGGACACTGAAGCTTTCTTT. It specifies CASTWGVDTEAFF.

This clone was seen just once. The CDR3 region is CASSLDGASYEQYF. The CDR3 DNA follows: TGCGCCAGCAGCTTGGACGGGGCCTCCTACGAGCAGTACTTC. The V gene is TRBV5-1, the J gene TRBJ2-7; D may match TRBD1 or TRBD2 (5 bases each). With 0 bases removed from V and 0 bases from J, the gap between germline ends came to 7 bases. Germline values: CDR1 SGHRS, CDR2 YFSETQ. The CDR3 covers 14 residues.

A word on this clone: Its ends do not fully match the called genes, so a read error is possible. The chain recombines TRBV2 with TRBJ2-7; no clear D. Germline loops: CDR1 SNHLY, CDR2 FYNNEI. The CDR3 is made up of 12 amino acids. DNA for the CDR3: TGTGCCAGCACGGGTGACTCCCACGAGCAGTACTTC. This codes for CASTGDSHEQYF.

The chain combines TRBV11-2 with TRBJ2-7; 9 bases agree with TRBD1. With 4 bases clipped from V and 7 bases from J, the junction kept 8 bases outside the gene matches. The germline V gene encodes CDR1 SGHAT and CDR2 FQNNGV. This CDR3 region has 14 residues. The CDR3 bases are TGTGCCAGCAGCTCACTTTACAGGGGGCGGGAGCAGTACTTC. This gives the protein CASSSLYRGREQYF.

The chain has TRBV15 and TRBJ2-2; 7 bases are a match to TRBD2. The J segment lost 7 bases and the V segment lost 5 bases, leaving 13 bases of the junction unmatched. Looked up from germline, CDR1 is LNHNV and CDR2 is YYDKDF (reference sequence). CDR3 length: 16 amino acids. The CDR3 loop is CATSGRTRLAGGELFF. The CDR3 DNA sequence: TGTGCCACCAGCGGCCGTACTCGACTAGCCGGCGGGGAGCTGTTTTTT.

This chain connects TRBV6-2 or TRBV6-3 to TRBJ1-6; TRBD1 agrees at 8 bases. Germline CDR1 reads MNHEY; CDR2 reads SVGEGT. CDR3 length: 14 amino acids. The ends lost 5 bases at V and 10 bases at J; junction bases unmatched: 7. CDR3 amino acids: CASSTDRGTSPLHF. CDR3 coding DNA: TGTGCCAGCAGTACCGACAGGGGAACCTCACCCCTCCACTTT.

This chain connects TRBV5-1 to TRBJ2-5, with 9 bases that match TRBD2. V lost 0 bases, J lost 1 base, and 4 bases stayed unmatched. The CDR3 is 16 residues long. The germline V gene encodes CDR1 SGHRS and CDR2 YFSETQ. The CDR3 sequence is CASSLGAGGGQETQYF. The DNA for the CDR3 is TGCGCCAGCAGCTTGGGGGCGGGAGGGGGCCAAGAGACCCAGTACTTC.

The rearrangement uses TRBV19 and TRBJ1-6; TRBD1 agrees at 7 bases. Trimming cost V 4 bases and J 8 bases; bases outside gene matches: 11. Germline assignment: CDR1 LNHDA and CDR2 SQIVND (reference sequence). The CDR3 is 16 residues long. The CDR3 nucleotides read TGTGCCAGTAGTAGCGGATTTGTGCAGGGGGATTCACCCCTCCACTTT. Translated, it gives CASSSGFVQGDSPLHF.

The chain links TRBV9 to TRBJ2-7; tentative D call: TRBD2 (5 bases). Germline CDR1 SGDLS, CDR2 YYNGEE. CDR3 size: 16 residues. V was cut by 0 bases and J by 4 bases, with 17 bases left in between. The CDR3 sequence: CASSVEDLDRGYEQYF. In DNA form, the CDR3 reads TGTGCCAGCAGCGTAGAGGACCTGGATCGGGGATACGAGCAGTACTTC.

J is TRBJ2-4 and V is TRBV4-2, with D possibly being TRBD2 (6 bases). Deletions cut 3 bases from V and 2 bases from J, with 14 bases between. From germline, CDR1 is LGHNA and CDR2 YNFKEQ. The length of the CDR3 is 16 residues. The CDR3 spells CASSQAGITTKNIQYF. The CDR3 DNA reads as TGTGCCAGCAGCCAGGCGGGAATTACTACCAAAAACATTCAGTACTTC.

The chain joins TRBV27 to TRBJ1-1; weak D call: TRBD1 (5 bases). Trimming took off 0 bases at V and 6 bases at J, with 11 bases between the two ends. CDR1 and CDR2 (germline): MNHEY, SMNVEV (reference sequence). The CDR3 length is 14 residues. CDR3 in amino acids: CASSLSGRGAEAFF. As DNA, the CDR3 is TGTGCCAGCAGTTTATCGGGAAGGGGCGCTGAAGCTTTCTTT.

The chain combines TRBV11-2 with TRBJ2-1, with 11 bases lining up with TRBD2. The CDR3 extends over 17 amino acids. CDR1 is SGHAT and CDR2 is FQNNGV in the germline V gene. Germline trimming cut 5 bases from V and 2 bases from J; bases unmatched to any gene: 8. CDR3 in amino acids: CASSPYSGRAPYNEQFF. The CDR3 DNA follows: TGTGCCAGCAGCCCTTATAGCGGGAGGGCCCCCTACAATGAGCAGTTCTTC.

The chain recombines TRBV5-1 with TRBJ2-5; D remains unclear. V lost 0 bases, J lost 0 bases, and 9 bases lay in between. The germline CDR1 and CDR2 sequences are SGHRS and YFSETQ. There are 15 residues in the CDR3. For the CDR3, the DNA is TGCGCCAGCAGCTTGGGGCAGGCGTACCAAGAGACCCAGTACTTC. As protein: CASSLGQAYQETQYF.

The chain uses TRBV28 and TRBJ1-4; 9 bases map to TRBD1. The V segment lost 6 bases and the J segment 2 bases; nucleotides outside the gene matches: 10. This CDR3 is built from 17 residues. In germline, CDR1 is MDHEN, CDR2 SYDVKM. The CDR3 sequence: CASSRPGQGSTNEKLFF. CDR3 coding DNA: TGTGCCAGCAGCCGCCCGGGACAGGGATCCACTAATGAAAAACTGTTTTTT.